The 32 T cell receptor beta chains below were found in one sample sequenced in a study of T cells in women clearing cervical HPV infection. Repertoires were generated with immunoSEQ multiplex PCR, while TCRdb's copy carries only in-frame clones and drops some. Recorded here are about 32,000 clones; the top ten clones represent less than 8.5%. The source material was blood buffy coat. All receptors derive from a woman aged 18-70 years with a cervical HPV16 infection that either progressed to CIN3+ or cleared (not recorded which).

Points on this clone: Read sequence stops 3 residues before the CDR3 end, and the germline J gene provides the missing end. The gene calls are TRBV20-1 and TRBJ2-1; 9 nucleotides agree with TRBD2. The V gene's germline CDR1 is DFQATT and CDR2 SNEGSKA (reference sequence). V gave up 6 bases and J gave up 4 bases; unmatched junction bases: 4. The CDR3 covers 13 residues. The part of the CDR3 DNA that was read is TGCAGTGCACCTAGCGGGGCTTACAATGAG. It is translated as CSAPSGAYNE. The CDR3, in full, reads CSAPSGAYNEQFF.

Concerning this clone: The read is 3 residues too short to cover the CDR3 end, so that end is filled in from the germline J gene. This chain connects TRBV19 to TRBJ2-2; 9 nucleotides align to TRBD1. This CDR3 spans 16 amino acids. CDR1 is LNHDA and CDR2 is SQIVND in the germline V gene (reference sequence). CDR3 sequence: CASSPFRQGENEKLFF. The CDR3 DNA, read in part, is TGTGCCAGTAGTCCCTTCAGACAGGGGGAGAATGAAAAG.

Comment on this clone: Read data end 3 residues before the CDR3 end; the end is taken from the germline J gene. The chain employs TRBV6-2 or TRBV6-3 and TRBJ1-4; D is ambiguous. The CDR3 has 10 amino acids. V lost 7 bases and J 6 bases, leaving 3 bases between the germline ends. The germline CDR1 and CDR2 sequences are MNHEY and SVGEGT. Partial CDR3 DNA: TGTGCCAGCACGGATGAAAAA. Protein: CASTDEK. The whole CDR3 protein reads CASTDEKLFF.

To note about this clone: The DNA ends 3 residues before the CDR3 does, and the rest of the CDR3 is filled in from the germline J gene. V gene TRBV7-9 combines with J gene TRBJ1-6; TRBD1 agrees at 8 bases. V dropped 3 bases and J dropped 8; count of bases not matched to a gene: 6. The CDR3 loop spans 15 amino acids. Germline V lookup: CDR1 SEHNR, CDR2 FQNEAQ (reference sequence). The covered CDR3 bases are TGTGCCAGCAGCTTGGGGCAGGGGGCCGATTCACCC. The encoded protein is CASSLGQGADSP. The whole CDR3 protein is CASSLGQGADSPLHF. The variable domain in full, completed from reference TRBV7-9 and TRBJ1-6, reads DTGVSQNPRHKITKRGQNVTFRCDPISEHNRLYWYRQTLGQGPEFLTYFQNEAQLEKSRLLSDRFSAERPKGSFSTLEIQRTEQGDSAMYLCASSLGQGADSPLHFGNGTRLTVT.

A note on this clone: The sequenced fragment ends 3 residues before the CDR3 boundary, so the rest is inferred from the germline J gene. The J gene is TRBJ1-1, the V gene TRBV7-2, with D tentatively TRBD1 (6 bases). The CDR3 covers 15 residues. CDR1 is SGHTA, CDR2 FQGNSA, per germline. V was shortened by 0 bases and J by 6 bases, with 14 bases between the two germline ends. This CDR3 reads CASSLALTGSAEAFF. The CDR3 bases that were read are TGTGCCAGCAGCTTAGCGCTTACAGGGTCGGCTGAA.

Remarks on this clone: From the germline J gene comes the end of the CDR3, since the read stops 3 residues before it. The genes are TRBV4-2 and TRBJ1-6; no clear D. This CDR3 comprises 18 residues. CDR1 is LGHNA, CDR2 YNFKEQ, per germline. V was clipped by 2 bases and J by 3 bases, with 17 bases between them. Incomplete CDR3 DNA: TGTGCCAGCAGCCAAAAAAAGGCCTGGCCCCTCTATAATTCACCC. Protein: CASSQKKAWPLYNSP. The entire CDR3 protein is CASSQKKAWPLYNSPLHF.

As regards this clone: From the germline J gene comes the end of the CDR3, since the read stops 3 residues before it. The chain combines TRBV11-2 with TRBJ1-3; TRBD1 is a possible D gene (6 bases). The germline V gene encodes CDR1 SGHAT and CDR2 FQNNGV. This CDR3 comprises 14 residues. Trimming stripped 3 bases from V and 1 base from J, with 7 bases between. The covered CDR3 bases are TGTGCCAGCAGCTTGGGACAATCTGGAAACACC. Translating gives CASSLGQSGNT. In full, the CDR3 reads CASSLGQSGNTIYF.

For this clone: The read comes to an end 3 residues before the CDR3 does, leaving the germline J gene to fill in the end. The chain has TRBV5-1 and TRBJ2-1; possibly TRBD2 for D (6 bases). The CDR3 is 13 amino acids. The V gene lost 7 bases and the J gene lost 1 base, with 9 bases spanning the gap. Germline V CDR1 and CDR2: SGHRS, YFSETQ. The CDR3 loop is CASRDSSYNEQFF. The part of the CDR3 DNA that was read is TGCGCCAGCCGGGACTCTTCCTACAATGAG.

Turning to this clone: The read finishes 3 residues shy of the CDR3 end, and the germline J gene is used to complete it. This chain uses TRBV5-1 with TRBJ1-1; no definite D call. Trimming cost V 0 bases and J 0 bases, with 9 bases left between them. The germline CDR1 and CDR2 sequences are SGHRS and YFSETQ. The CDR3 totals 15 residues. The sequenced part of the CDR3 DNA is TGCGCCAGCAGCTTGGAGGCAGGAGTGAACACTGAA. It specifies CASSLEAGVNTE. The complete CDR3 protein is CASSLEAGVNTEAFF.

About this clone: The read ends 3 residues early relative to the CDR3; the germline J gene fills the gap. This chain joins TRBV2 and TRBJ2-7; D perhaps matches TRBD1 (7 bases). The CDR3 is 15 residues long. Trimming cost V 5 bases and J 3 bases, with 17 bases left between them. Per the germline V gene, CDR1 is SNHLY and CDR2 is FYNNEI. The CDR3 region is CASSSQGGSIYEQYF. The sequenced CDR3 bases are TGTGCCAGCAGTTCGCAGGGGGGAAGTATCTACGAG.

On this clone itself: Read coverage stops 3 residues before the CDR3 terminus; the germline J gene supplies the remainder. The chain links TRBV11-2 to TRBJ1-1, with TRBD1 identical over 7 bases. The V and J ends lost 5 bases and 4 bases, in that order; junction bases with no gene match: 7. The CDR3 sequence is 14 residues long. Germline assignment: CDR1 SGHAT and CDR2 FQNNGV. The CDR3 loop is CASSTNRGTTEAFF. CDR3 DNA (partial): TGTGCCAGCAGCACAAACAGGGGTACCACTGAA.

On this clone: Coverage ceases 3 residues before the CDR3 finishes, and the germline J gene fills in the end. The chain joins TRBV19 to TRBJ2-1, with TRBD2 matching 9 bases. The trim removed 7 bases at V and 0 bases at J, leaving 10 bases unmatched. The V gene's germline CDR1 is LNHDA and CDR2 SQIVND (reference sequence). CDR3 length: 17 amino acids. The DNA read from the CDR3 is TGTGCCAGTATTGAGAGTAGCGGGGGATTCTCCTACAATGAG. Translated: CASIESSGGFSYNE. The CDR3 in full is CASIESSGGFSYNEQFF.

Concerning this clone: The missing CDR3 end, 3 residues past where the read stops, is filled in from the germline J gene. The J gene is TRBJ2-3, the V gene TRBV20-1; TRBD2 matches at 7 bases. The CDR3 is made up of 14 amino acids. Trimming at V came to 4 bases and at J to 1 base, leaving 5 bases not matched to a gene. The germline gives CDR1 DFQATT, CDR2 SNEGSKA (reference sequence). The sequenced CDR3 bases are TGCAGTGCTAAGAGGGGAGGGGGCACAGATACG. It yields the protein CSAKRGGGTDT. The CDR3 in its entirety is CSAKRGGGTDTQYF.

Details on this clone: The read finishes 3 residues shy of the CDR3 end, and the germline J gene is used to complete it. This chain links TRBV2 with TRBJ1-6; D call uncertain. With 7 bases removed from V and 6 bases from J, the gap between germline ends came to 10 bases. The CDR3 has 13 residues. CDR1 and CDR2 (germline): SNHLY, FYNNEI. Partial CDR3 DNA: TGTGCCAGCATGGGCCAGCCTAATTCACCC. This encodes CASMGQPNSP. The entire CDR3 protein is CASMGQPNSPLHF.

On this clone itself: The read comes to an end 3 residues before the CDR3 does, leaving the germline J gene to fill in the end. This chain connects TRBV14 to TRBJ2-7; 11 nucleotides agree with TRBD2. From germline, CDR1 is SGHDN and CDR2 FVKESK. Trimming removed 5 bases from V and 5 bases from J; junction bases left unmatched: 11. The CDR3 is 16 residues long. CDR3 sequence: CASSSRTSGSLNEQYF. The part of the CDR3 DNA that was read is TGTGCCAGCAGCTCCCGGACTAGCGGGTCTTTAAACGAG.

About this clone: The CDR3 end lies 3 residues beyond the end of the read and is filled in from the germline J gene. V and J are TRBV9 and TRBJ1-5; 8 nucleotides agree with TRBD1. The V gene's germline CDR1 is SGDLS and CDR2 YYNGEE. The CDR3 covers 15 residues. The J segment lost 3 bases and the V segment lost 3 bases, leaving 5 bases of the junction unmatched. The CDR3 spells CASSATGAFNQPQHF. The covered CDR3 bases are TGTGCCAGCAGCGCGACAGGGGCCTTCAATCAGCCC.

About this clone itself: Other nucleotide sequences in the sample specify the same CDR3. The DNA read from the CDR3 is TGTGCCAGCAGCCTACAGGGGGGAAACACTGAA. As protein: CASSLQGGNTE. The whole CDR3 sequence reads CASSLQGGNTEAFF. The chain carries TRBV7-2 and TRBJ1-1; 8 nucleotides match TRBD1. From the germline J gene comes the end of the CDR3, since the read stops 3 residues before it. The CDR3 has 14 residues. Germline assignment: CDR1 SGHTA and CDR2 FQGNSA. The junction had 4 bases not matched to a gene; V was cut back by 5 bases and J by 2 bases.

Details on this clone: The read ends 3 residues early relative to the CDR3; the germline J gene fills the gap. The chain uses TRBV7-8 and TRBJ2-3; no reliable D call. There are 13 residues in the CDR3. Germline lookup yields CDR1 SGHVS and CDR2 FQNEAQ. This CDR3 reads CASSRTQKETQYF. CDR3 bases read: TGTGCCAGCAGCCGTACACAAAAAGAGACG.

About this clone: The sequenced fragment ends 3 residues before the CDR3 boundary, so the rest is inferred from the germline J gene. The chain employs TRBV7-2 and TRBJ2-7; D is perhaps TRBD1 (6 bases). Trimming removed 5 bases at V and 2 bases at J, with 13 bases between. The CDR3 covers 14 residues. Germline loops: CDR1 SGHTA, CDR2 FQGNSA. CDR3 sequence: CASSPSRGTYEQYF. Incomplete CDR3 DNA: TGTGCCAGCAGCCCCTCAAGGGGGACCTACGAG.

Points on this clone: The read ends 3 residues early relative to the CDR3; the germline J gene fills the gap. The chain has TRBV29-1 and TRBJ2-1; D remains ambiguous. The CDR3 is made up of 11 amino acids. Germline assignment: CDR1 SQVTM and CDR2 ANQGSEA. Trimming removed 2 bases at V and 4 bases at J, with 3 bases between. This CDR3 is CSVERYNEQFF. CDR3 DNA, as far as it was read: TGCAGCGTTGAACGGTACAATGAG.

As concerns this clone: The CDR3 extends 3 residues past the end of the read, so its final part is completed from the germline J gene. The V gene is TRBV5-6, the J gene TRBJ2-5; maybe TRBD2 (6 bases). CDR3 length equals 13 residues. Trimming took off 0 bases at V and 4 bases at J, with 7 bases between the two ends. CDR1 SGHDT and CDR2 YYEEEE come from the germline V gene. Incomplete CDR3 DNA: TGTGCCAGCAGCTTGGTGGGGGGAGAGACC. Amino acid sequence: CASSLVGGET. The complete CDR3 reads CASSLVGGETQYF.

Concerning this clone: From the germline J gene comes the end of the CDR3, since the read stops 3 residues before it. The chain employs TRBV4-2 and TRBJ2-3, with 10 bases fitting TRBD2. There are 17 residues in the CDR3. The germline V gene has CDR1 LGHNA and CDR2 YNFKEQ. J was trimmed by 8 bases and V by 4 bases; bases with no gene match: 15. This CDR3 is CASSPDPASGGGATQYF. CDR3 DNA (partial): TGTGCCAGCAGCCCGGATCCAGCTAGCGGGGGCGGCGCTACG.

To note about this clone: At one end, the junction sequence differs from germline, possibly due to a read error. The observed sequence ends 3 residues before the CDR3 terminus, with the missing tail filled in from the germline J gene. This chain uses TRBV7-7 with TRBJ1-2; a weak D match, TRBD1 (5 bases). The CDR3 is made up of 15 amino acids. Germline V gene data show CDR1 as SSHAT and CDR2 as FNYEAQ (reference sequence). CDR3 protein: CASSLALGGYNDYTF. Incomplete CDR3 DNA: TGTGCTAGCAGCTTAGCTCTTGGGGGGTACAATGAC. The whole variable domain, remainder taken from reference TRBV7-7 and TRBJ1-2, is GAGVSQSPRYKVTKRGQDVTLRCDPISSHATLYWYQQALGQGPEFLTYFNYEAQPDKSGLPSDRFSAERPEGSISTLTIQRTEQRDSAMYRCASSLALGGYNDYTFGSGTRLTVV.

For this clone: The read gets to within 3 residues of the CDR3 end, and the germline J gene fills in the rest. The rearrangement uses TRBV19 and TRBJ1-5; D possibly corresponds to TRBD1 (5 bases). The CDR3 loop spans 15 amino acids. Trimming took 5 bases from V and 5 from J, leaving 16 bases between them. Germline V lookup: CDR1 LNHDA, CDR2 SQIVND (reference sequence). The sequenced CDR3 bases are TGTGCCAGTAGTCGGCCAGGGAGTAGGGATCAGCCC. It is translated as CASSRPGSRDQP. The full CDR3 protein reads CASSRPGSRDQPQHF. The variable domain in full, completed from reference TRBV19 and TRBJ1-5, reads DGGITQSPKYLFRKEGQNVTLSCEQNLNHDAMYWYRQDPGQGLRLIYYSQIVNDFQKGDIAEGYSVSREKKESFPLTVTSAQKNPTAFYLCASSRPGSRDQPQHFGDGTRLSIL.

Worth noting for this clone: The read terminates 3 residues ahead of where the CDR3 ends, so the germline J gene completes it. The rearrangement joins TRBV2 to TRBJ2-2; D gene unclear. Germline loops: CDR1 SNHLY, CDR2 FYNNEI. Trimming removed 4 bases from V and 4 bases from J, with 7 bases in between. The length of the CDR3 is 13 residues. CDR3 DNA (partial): TGTGCCAGCAGTGTCGGGTTCACCGGGGAG. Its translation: CASSVGFTGE. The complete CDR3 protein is CASSVGFTGELFF.

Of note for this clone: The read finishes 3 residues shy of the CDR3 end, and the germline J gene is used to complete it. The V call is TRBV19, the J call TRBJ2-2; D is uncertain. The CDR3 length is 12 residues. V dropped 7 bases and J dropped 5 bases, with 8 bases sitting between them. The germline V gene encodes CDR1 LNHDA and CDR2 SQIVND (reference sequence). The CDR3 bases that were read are TGTGCCAGTATCCGGCGGACCGGGGAG. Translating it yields CASIRRTGE. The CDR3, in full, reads CASIRRTGELFF.

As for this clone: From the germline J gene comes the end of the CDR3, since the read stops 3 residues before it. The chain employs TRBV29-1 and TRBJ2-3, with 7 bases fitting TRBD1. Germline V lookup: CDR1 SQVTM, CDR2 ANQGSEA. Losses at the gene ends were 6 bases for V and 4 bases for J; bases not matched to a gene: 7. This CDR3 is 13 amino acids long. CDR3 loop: CSVGGQAADTQYF. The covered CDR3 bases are TGCAGCGTCGGCGGACAGGCTGCAGATACG.

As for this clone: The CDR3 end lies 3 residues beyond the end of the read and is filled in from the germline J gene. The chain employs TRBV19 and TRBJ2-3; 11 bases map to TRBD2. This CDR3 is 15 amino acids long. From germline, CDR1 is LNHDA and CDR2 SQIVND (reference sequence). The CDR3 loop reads CASSIGLAGGETQYF. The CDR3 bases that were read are TGTGCCAGTAGTATTGGTCTAGCGGGGGGTGAGACG. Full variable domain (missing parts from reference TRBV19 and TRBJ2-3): DGGITQSPKYLFRKEGQNVTLSCEQNLNHDAMYWYRQDPGQGLRLIYYSQIVNDFQKGDIAEGYSVSREKKESFPLTVTSAQKNPTAFYLCASSIGLAGGETQYFGPGTRLTVL.

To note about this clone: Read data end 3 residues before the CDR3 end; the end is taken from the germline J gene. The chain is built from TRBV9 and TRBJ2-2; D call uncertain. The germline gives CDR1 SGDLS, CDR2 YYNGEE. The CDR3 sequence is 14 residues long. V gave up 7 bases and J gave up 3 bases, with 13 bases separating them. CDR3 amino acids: CASGYRVHTGELFF. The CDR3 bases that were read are TGTGCCAGCGGGTACCGGGTACACACCGGGGAG.

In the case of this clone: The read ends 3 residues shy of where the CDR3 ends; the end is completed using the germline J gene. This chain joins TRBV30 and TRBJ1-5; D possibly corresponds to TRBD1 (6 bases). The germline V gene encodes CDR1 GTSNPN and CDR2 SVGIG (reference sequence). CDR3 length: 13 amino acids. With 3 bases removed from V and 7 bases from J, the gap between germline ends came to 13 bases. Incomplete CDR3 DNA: TGTGCCTGGAGCGAACAGGGCCGGCAGCCC. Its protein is CAWSEQGRQP. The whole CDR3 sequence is CAWSEQGRQPQHF.

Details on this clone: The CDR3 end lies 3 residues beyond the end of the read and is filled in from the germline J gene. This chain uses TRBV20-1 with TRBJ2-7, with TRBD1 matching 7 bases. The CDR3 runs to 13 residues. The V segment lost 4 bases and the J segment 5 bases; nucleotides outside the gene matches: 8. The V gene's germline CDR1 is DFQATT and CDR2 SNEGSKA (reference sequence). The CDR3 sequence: CSAMSDRAHEQYF. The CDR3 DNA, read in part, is TGCAGTGCTATGAGCGACAGGGCTCACGAG.

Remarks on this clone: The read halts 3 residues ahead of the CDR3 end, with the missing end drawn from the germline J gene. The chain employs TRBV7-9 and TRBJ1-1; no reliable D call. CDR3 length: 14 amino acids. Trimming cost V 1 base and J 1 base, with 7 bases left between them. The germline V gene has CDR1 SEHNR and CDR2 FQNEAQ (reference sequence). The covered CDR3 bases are TGTGCCAGCAGCTTAGGCCAGGCGAACACTGAA. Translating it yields CASSLGQANTE. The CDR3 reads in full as CASSLGQANTEAFF.